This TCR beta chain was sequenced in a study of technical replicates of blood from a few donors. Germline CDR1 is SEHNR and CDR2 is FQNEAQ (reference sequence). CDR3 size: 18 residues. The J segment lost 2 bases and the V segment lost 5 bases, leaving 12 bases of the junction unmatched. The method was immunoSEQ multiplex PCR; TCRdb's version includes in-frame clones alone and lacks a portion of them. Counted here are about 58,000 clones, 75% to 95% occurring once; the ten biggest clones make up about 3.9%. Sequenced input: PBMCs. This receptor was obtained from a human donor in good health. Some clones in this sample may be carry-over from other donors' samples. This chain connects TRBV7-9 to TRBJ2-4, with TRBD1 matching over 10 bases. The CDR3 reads CASSIGTGDQASKNIQYF. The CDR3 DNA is TGTGCCAGCAGCATCGGGACAGGGGATCAAGCGTCCAAAAACATTCAGTACTTC.